The present T cell receptor beta chain was sequenced within a study of identical twins. Study-wide results and limits: Less excess twin sharing appeared in beta out-of-frame sequences.

Germline V lookup: CDR1 DFQATT, CDR2 SNEGSKA (reference sequence). The germline V and J ends were trimmed by 3 bases and 0 bases, with 12 bases remaining between them. The CDR3 has 14 residues. Donors were all healthy Caucasians. Points on this clonotype: Its antigen is currently unknown.

TCRdb reanalysed the 5' RACE reads using MiXCR and keeps one entry per CDR3 protein. The sample includes 1.5 million to 2 million distinct CDR3 sequences, around 29% of them seen just once. The sample comprised cord blood. The chain carries TRBV20-1 and TRBJ2-7; D uncertain. This TCR was sampled from a newborn girl in good health. Here the CDR3 reads CSASAQTPSYEQYF. In nucleotides, the CDR3 is TGCAGTGCTAGTGCCCAAACCCCCTCCTACGAGCAGTACTTC.